Below, 10 T cell receptor beta chains from the same sample are listed, as sequenced in a study of cytomegalovirus exposure and HLA in healthy donors. The primer mix had 60 Vbeta and 13 Jbeta primers. Method: immunoSEQ multiplex PCR; TCRdb's copy keeps in-frame clones and lacks some. The sample lists tens of thousands of clones; more than 80% were seen once. The sample was PBMCs. These receptors originate from a woman in her twenties or thirties in good health and CMV-seronegative.

V gene TRBV28 combines with J gene TRBJ1-3; D gene ambiguous. CDR1 is MDHEN and CDR2 is SYDVKM in the germline V gene. The CDR3 runs to 17 residues. The V end was cut by 6 bases, the J end by 0 bases, with 18 bases between. The CDR3 nucleotides read TGTGCCAGCAGGAGCCGACGGGGAGGGCGCTCTGGAAACACCATATATTTT. Its translation is CASRSRRGGRSGNTIYF.

The chain is built from TRBV4-1 and TRBJ1-2; a weak D match, TRBD1 (5 bases). There are 15 residues in the CDR3. Trimming cost V 0 bases and J 7 bases, with 15 bases left between them. Germline V gene data show CDR1 as MGHRA and CDR2 as YSYEKL. The CDR3: CASSQDWGGTGGYTF. The CDR3 DNA is TGCGCCAGCAGCCAAGATTGGGGGGGAACTGGTGGCTACACCTTC.

The V gene is TRBV6-5, the J gene TRBJ1-3, with 10 bases matching TRBD1. CDR1 and CDR2 (germline): MNHEY, SVGAGI. The CDR3 covers 16 residues. Germline trimming cut 2 bases from V and 4 bases from J; bases unmatched to any gene: 5. CDR3 in amino acids: CASSYGTGVIGNTIYF. The CDR3 DNA reads TGTGCCAGCAGTTACGGGACAGGGGTGATCGGAAACACCATATATTTT.

The V and J genes are TRBV27 and TRBJ2-5, with 15 positions matching TRBD2. The CDR3 loop spans 18 amino acids. Trimming cost V 3 bases and J 4 bases; bases outside gene matches: 9. From germline, CDR1 is MNHEY and CDR2 SMNVEV (reference sequence). The CDR3 DNA follows: TGTGCCAGCAGTTTGGCCGTCGGGACTAGCGGGGGGCGAGAGACCCAGTACTTC. Encoded protein: CASSLAVGTSGGRETQYF.

V gene TRBV9 combines with J gene TRBJ2-1; D is ambiguous. This CDR3 is built from 16 residues. Germline-derived CDR1 and CDR2 are SGDLS and YYNGEE. The ends were cut back, 0 bases at V and 0 bases at J, with 10 bases in the middle. For the CDR3, the DNA is TGTGCCAGCAGCGTAGGAGGTAGAAGCTCCTACAATGAGCAGTTCTTC. This translates into CASSVGGRSSYNEQFF.

The chain carries TRBV9 and TRBJ2-3, with 7 positions matching TRBD2. Germline loops: CDR1 SGDLS, CDR2 YYNGEE. CDR3 length: 15 amino acids. J gave up 2 bases and V 3 bases, and 6 bases lay outside the gene matches. The CDR3 here is CASSAGTTITDTQYF. CDR3 nucleotides: TGTGCCAGCAGCGCCGGGACTACCATCACAGATACGCAGTATTTT.

This chain joins TRBV10-1 and TRBJ1-2; 8 bases fit TRBD1. The length of the CDR3 is 18 residues. Germline V gene lookup returns CDR1 WNHNN and CDR2 SYGVQD (reference sequence). Trimming took 4 bases from V and 6 from J; bases not matched to a gene: 19. CDR3 protein: CASSVQGAAIPLTDGYTF. The CDR3 DNA reads TGCGCCAGCAGTGTTCAGGGGGCGGCAATTCCCCTAACGGATGGCTACACCTTC.

The rearrangement links TRBV2 to TRBJ2-2; D perhaps matches TRBD2 (6 bases). Germline V gene sequence: CDR1 SNHLY, CDR2 FYNNEI. V lost 10 bases, J lost 5 bases, and 8 bases lay in between. This CDR3 contains 11 residues. The DNA for the CDR3 is TGTGCCACCGGAGGGACCGGGGAGCTGTTTTTT. This encodes CATGGTGELFF. The entire variable domain, with the rest obtained from reference TRBV2 and TRBJ2-2, is as follows: EPEVTQTPSHQVTQMGQEVILRCVPISNHLYFYWYRQILGQKVEFLVSFYNNEISEKSEIFDDQFSVERPDGSNFTLKIRSTKLEDSAMYFCATGGTGELFFGEGSRLTVL.

The V call is TRBV2, the J call TRBJ2-2; possible D gene TRBD1, 6 bases. CDR3 length: 17 amino acids. The germline V gene encodes CDR1 SNHLY and CDR2 FYNNEI. Trimming pared 6 bases from V and 1 base from J, leaving 18 bases between. The CDR3 loop reads CASRPGWTALNTGELFF. CDR3 DNA sequence: TGTGCCAGCAGACCGGGATGGACAGCCTTGAACACCGGGGAGCTGTTTTTT.

The chain employs TRBV2 and TRBJ1-5, with D possibly matching TRBD1 (6 bases). CDR1 and CDR2 (germline): SNHLY, FYNNEI. V lost 7 bases and J lost 4, with 14 bases in between. This CDR3 has 14 amino acids. CDR3 nucleotide sequence: TGTGCCAGCACCTTGGGCAGGGGAAATCAGCCCCAGCATTTT. This gives the protein CASTLGRGNQPQHF.